This record looks at one T cell receptor beta chain sequence and its context. Its antigen is not known. A junction boundary mismatches the germline segment, possibly from a read error. The CDR3 runs to 17 residues. Germline-derived CDR1 and CDR2 are SEHNR and FQNEAQ (reference sequence). Thyroid ultrasound and orbital computed tomography, with clinical symptoms and serum thyroxine and TRAb, informed diagnoses. This sample is part of a study of T cells in Graves' hyperthyroidism and ophthalmopathy. The wider study: Sampling of peripheral blood happened at initial diagnosis, prior to any treatment.

Regions amplified from RNA transcripts were the TCR beta CDR3 regions. HTBI primers were the set used in a first-round RT-PCR of the TCR CDR3. TCRdb reanalysed the multiplex PCR reads using MiXCR and keeps one entry per CDR3 protein. The data show hundreds of thousands of distinct CDR3 sequences, more than 30% seen once. Whole-study findings and limits: Ophthalmopathy cases were set apart from stable hyperthyroidism by a 13 V-J model. In validation, the model predicted ophthalmopathy. These predictions came a median roughly seven months before onset.

The specimen was blood. The J gene is TRBJ1-6, the V gene TRBV7-9, with D tentatively TRBD1 (6 bases). The TCR comes from a man younger than 35 with Graves' hyperthyroidism. CDR3 sequence: CASSQADSASYNSPLHF. The CDR3 DNA is TGCGCCAGCAGCCAGGCGGACAGTGCCTCCTATAATTCACCCCTCCACTTT. Full variable domain (remainder filled in from reference TRBV7-9 and TRBJ1-6): DTGVSQNPRHKITKRGQNVTFRCDPISEHNRLYWYRQTLGQGPEFLTYFQNEAQLEKSRLLSDRFSAERPKGSFSTLEIQRTEQGDSAMYLCASSQADSASYNSPLHFGNGTRLTVT.